These 8 T cell receptor beta chains share one sample of origin, sequenced in a study of blood T cell repertoires in COVID-19. Clones were read by immunoSEQ multiplex PCR, and TCRdb kept only the in-frame ones, dropping some. The sample has around 100,000 clones, more than 65% seen once. Specimen: peripheral blood. These receptor sequences come from a woman between 65 and 79 years old with acute or convalescent COVID-19.

The chain links TRBV3-1 (or the pseudogene TRBV3-2) to TRBJ2-1; 14 nucleotides align to TRBD2. CDR1 is LGHDT and CDR2 is YNNKEL in the germline V gene (reference sequence). The CDR3 contains 20 residues. The V gene end was trimmed by 2 bases and the J gene end by 0 bases; junction bases not matched to a gene: 9. CDR3 region: CASSQHGLAGGASSYNEQFF. For the CDR3, the DNA is TGTGCCAGCAGCCAACACGGACTAGCGGGGGGCGCGAGCTCCTACAATGAGCAGTTCTTC.

This chain links TRBV3-1 (or the pseudogene TRBV3-2) with TRBJ2-3; 13 bases map to TRBD2. J was trimmed by 0 bases and V by 5 bases; bases with no gene match: 14. The CDR3 covers 20 residues. Germline V gene sequence: CDR1 LGHDT, CDR2 YNNKEL (reference sequence). DNA of the CDR3: TGTGCCAGCAGCAAGGGAAAAACTAGCGGGGGGGCCTTTAGCACAGATACGCAGTATTTT. It is translated as CASSKGKTSGGAFSTDTQYF.

The chain carries TRBV12-3 or TRBV12-4 and TRBJ1-1, with TRBD1 as a possible D gene (6 bases). The V and J ends lost 6 bases and 10 bases respectively, with 18 bases between them. The CDR3 contains 13 residues. In DNA form, the CDR3 reads TGTGCCAGCAGCCGGAGGGGGGGCGGTGGAGCTTTCTTT. It codes for CASSRRGGGGAFF.

The CDR3 DNA follows: TGTGCCAGCAGCCGTACCCCGGGACAGGGTTTAGATACGCAGTATTTT. Protein: CASSRTPGQGLDTQYF. The rearrangement links TRBV9 to TRBJ2-3; 9 nucleotides agree with TRBD1. The CDR3 totals 16 residues. CDR1 is SGDLS and CDR2 is YYNGEE in the germline V gene. Losses at the gene ends were 4 bases for V and 5 bases for J; bases not matched to a gene: 11.

This clone was recorded a few times. This sequence joins TRBV6-6 and TRBJ2-6, with D perhaps TRBD1 (6 bases). The ends were cut back, 2 bases at V and 0 bases at J, with 8 bases in the middle. CDR1 and CDR2 from the germline V gene are MNHNY and SVGAGI (reference sequence). This CDR3 is 16 amino acids long. The CDR3 loop is CASSYGQHSGANVLTF. The CDR3 DNA is TGTGCCAGCAGTTACGGACAGCACTCTGGGGCCAACGTCCTGACTTTC.

This chain connects TRBV24-1 to TRBJ2-3; the match to TRBD1 covers 7 bases. The junction had 2 bases not matched to a gene; V was cut back by 4 bases and J by 5 bases. The germline V gene encodes CDR1 KGHDR and CDR2 SFDVKD. The CDR3 extends over 13 amino acids. The CDR3 DNA is TGTGCCACCAGTGAAACAGGGGTAGATACGCAGTATTTT. This sequence encodes CATSETGVDTQYF.

This sequence joins TRBV27 and TRBJ2-7, with D perhaps TRBD1 (7 bases). The CDR3 extends over 15 amino acids. In germline, CDR1 is MNHEY, CDR2 SMNVEV (reference sequence). V was shortened by 1 base and J by 1 base, with 11 bases between the two germline ends. CDR3 region: CASSLWAGGSYEQYF. The CDR3 DNA is TGTGCCAGCAGTTTATGGGCAGGGGGGTCCTACGAGCAGTACTTC.

The CDR3 nucleotides are TGTGCCACGGAGATCGGGGGGGGCCTTGGTGAGCAGTTCTTC. Translated, it gives CATEIGGGLGEQFF. The chain links TRBV30 to TRBJ2-1; TRBD2 matches at 8 bases. The CDR3 covers 14 residues. Germline V gene lookup returns CDR1 GTSNPN and CDR2 SVGIG (reference sequence). Trimming removed 8 bases from V and 9 bases from J; junction bases left unmatched: 15.